The T cell receptor (beta chain) under discussion was sequenced for a study of CD8 T cells in ankylosing spondylitis. Via MiXCR, TCRdb re-called the 5' RACE reads, giving one row per CDR3 protein. The table shows a few hundred thousand distinct CDR3 sequences, with 24% occurring only once. Overall study findings and caveats: Within peripheral blood, clones linked to disease were CD8+ and relatively rare. Earlier reports found some motif variants in synovial fluid and blood in reactive arthritis.

In regard to this clonotype: Its specificity is unknown.

The ends lost 7 bases at V and 5 bases at J; junction bases unmatched: 11. The CDR3 is made up of 16 amino acids. CDR1 is ENHRY, CDR2 SYGVKD, per germline. The chain combines TRBV10-3 with TRBJ2-2; 9 bases are a match to TRBD1. Specimen: blood, either unsorted or a sorted T cell fraction (not recorded which). The clonotype was recovered from a male donor with ankylosing spondylitis or in good health (not recorded which). The CDR3 DNA reads TGTGCCATCATGGGGACAGGGCCTTCGGAGACCGGGGAGCTGTTTTTT. Protein product: CAIMGTGPSETGELFF.